The T cell receptor (beta chain) under discussion was sequenced for a study of beta chain features in type 1 diabetes. Populations obtained by sorting all exceeded 98% purity. Germline CDR1 reads MNHEY; CDR2 reads SVGAGI. This CDR3 has 14 residues. V shed 4 bases and J shed 5 bases, with 13 bases lying between them. Every bit of the isolated RNA underwent reverse transcription, so sequencing read expressed TCRB transcripts. Libraries were prepared by immunoSEQ multiplex PCR; TCRdb keeps only in-frame clonotypes and omits some of them. This table has 150,000 or so clones, 11% appearing once. In its sample, this clone was seen a few times.

The sequence came from a man aged 18 to 29 in good health. The sample taken for sequencing was central memory CD4+ T cells from blood. The chain is built from TRBV6-5 and TRBJ2-3, with a possible D match to TRBD2 (5 bases). The CDR3 DNA reads as TGTGCCAGCAGTTTAACGGGCGCGGGAGATACGCAGTATTTT. Translated, it gives CASSLTGAGDTQYF.